This TCR beta chain was captured in a study of blood T cell repertoires in COVID-19. Study-level background: COVID-19 samples, acute and convalescent, were from the United States, Italy and Spain. PBMCs, B-cell-depleted T cells, or T cells were the source of the cDNA or gDNA that made up the material.

There are 16 residues in the CDR3. CDR1 is MDHEN, CDR2 SYDVKM, per germline. Trimming shortened V by 5 bases and J by 1 base, and 17 bases separated the two germline ends. Original methodology: Estimates of nucleated cell counts were drawn from the amplification of reference gene primers. Only in-frame clones appear in the TCRdb table, and some are missing; sequencing was by immunoSEQ multiplex PCR. V, J and clone size were drawn from that table, and D and trimming were deduced from the DNA. The data contain about 240,000 clones, approximately 80% of them singletons. This sequence was found in a young man who had recovered from COVID-19. The gene calls are TRBV28 and TRBJ1-2, with D maybe TRBD1 (6 bases). The sequenced material came from peripheral blood. CDR3 nucleotide sequence: TGTGCCAGCAGTCCCCCGTTGGGGGCACGTAACTATGGCTACACCTTC. It specifies CASSPPLGARNYGYTF.